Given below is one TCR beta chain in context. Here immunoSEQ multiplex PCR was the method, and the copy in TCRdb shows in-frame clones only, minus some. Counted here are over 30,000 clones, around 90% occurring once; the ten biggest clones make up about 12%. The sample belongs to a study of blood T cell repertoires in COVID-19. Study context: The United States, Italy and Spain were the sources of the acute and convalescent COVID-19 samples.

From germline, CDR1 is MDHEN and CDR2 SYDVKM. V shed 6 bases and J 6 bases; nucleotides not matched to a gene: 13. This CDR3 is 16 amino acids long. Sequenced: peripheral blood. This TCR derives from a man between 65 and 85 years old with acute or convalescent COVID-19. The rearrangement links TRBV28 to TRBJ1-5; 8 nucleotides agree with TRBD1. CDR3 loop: CASSTPPTGEGQPQHF. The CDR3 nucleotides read TGTGCCAGCAGCACTCCTCCGACAGGGGAGGGTCAGCCCCAGCATTTT.